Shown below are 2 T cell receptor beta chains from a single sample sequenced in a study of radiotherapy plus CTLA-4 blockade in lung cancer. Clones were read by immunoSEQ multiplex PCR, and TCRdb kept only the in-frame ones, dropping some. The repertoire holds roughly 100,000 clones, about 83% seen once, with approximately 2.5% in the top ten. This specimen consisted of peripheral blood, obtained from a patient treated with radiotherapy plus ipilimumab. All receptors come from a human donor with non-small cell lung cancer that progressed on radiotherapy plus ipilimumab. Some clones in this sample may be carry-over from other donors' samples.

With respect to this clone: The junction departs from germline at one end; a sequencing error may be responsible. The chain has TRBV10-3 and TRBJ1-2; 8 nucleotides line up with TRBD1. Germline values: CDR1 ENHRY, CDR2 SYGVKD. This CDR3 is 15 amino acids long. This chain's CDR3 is CAISRSQGANFGYTF. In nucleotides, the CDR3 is TGTGCCATCAGTAGGAGCCAGGGGGCTAACTTTGGCTACACCTTC.

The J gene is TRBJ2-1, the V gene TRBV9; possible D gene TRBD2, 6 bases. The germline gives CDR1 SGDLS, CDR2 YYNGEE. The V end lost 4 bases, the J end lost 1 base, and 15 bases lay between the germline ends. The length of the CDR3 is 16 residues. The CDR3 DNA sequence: TGTGCCAGCAGCCCCTCCAGCGGGCGTTCCTACAATGAGCAGTTCTTC. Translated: CASSPSSGRSYNEQFF.